One sample yielded the 25 T cell receptor beta chains listed below, sequenced in a study of identical twins. TCRdb redid the calling of the 5' RACE reads with MiXCR, one entry per CDR3 protein. The table lists about 890,000 distinct CDR3 sequences, 10% to 15% of them singletons. These same data were also listed under a study on yellow fever vaccine responses in identical twins.

Sequencing was done on a sample of PBMCs. These receptors were obtained from a woman aged 18 to 35 in good health.

The chain links TRBV20-1 to TRBJ2-2, with 8 bases aligning to TRBD1. Trimming cost V 4 bases and J 7 bases; bases outside gene matches: 2. The length of the CDR3 is 12 residues. Germline V gene sequence: CDR1 DFQATT, CDR2 SNEGSKA (reference sequence). CDR3 protein: CSATGGVGELFF. The CDR3, as DNA: TGCAGTGCTACAGGGGGCGTCGGGGAGCTGTTTTTT.

V and J are TRBV6-4 and TRBJ2-2; D gene uncertain. In germline, CDR1 is MRHNA, CDR2 SNTAGT. V was shortened by 4 bases and J by 5 bases, with 14 bases between the two germline ends. CDR3 length: 15 residues. The CDR3 nucleotides read TGTGCCAGCAGTGTCGATCAAGGGCCTACCGGGGAGCTGTTTTTT. Translated: CASSVDQGPTGELFF.

CDR3 DNA sequence: TGTGCCAGCAGTGTTCGCGGGAGGGACACAGATACGCAGTATTTT. Amino acids: CASSVRGRDTDTQYF. V and J are TRBV6-4 and TRBJ2-3; 9 bases line up with TRBD2. Germline assignment: CDR1 MRHNA and CDR2 SNTAGT. This CDR3 contains 15 residues. With V trimmed by 4 bases and J by 2 bases, 4 bases remained unmatched.

V gene TRBV6-2 or TRBV6-3 combines with J gene TRBJ1-5; D is unresolved. This CDR3 is 13 amino acids long. V dropped 4 bases and J dropped 5 bases, with 9 bases sitting between them. CDR1 is MNHEY, CDR2 SVGEGT, per germline. The CDR3 loop is CASSSDGDQPQHF. Here the CDR3 DNA reads TGTGCCAGCAGTTCGGACGGAGATCAGCCCCAGCATTTT.

A few counts support this clonotype. The V gene is TRBV7-2, the J gene TRBJ2-5, with D uncertain. Germline V CDR1 and CDR2: SGHTA, FQGNSA. The CDR3 is made up of 14 amino acids. V was clipped by 6 bases and J by 5 bases, with 16 bases between them. CDR3 in amino acids: CASSHDWTPETQYF. The CDR3 DNA is TGTGCCAGCAGTCATGACTGGACCCCGGAGACCCAGTACTTC.

The chain has TRBV9 and TRBJ2-1, with D unclear. Trimming took 0 bases from V and 9 from J, leaving 7 bases between them. This CDR3 spans 12 amino acids. Germline CDR1 reads SGDLS; CDR2 reads YYNGEE. The CDR3 DNA reads TGTGCCAGCAGCGTAGGAAGTACTGAGCAGTTCTTC. Encoded protein: CASSVGSTEQFF.

The chain carries TRBV20-1 and TRBJ2-3; the D is unclear. Germline V lookup: CDR1 DFQATT, CDR2 SNEGSKA (reference sequence). With 4 bases removed from V and 2 bases from J, the gap between germline ends came to 16 bases. The CDR3 contains 15 residues. The CDR3 region has the DNA TGCAGTGCTATTGGACCCCGCGGAATCACAGATACGCAGTATTTT. Amino acid sequence: CSAIGPRGITDTQYF.

The chain links TRBV9 to TRBJ2-1; 10 bases align to TRBD2. CDR3 length: 15 amino acids. The V gene end was trimmed by 4 bases and the J gene end by 8 bases; junction bases not matched to a gene: 9. Germline lookup yields CDR1 SGDLS and CDR2 YYNGEE. CDR3 loop: CASSTTGTSVDEQFF. The CDR3 DNA follows: TGTGCCAGCAGCACGACCGGGACTAGCGTAGATGAGCAGTTCTTC.

The rearrangement uses TRBV5-1 and TRBJ2-1, with 8 bases aligning to TRBD2. The CDR3 length is 15 residues. The germline CDR1 and CDR2 sequences are SGHRS and YFSETQ. With V trimmed by 5 bases and J by 4 bases, 8 bases remained unmatched. The CDR3 sequence is CASRVTSGLYNEQFF. CDR3 bases: TGCGCCAGCAGGGTCACTAGCGGATTATACAATGAGCAGTTCTTC.

This clonotype was recorded a few times. In DNA, the CDR3 is TGTGCCAGCAGCGAAGCCGGTACGCAGTATTTT. The encoded protein is CASSEAGTQYF. This sequence joins TRBV12-3 or TRBV12-4 and TRBJ2-3; no firm D call. There are 11 residues in the CDR3. Trimming pared 6 bases from V and 8 bases from J, leaving 9 bases between.

This clonotype was seen more than once but under ten times. V is TRBV4-1 and J is TRBJ1-1; no firm D call. Germline-derived CDR1 and CDR2 are MGHRA and YSYEKL. The V end was cut by 3 bases, the J end by 4 bases, with 12 bases between. The CDR3 has 14 residues. The CDR3, as DNA: TGCGCCAGCAGCCAGGCGAGCCTGGCCACTGAAGCTTTCTTT. Protein product: CASSQASLATEAFF.

This clonotype showed up just a few times. V is TRBV27 and J is TRBJ2-7, with 8 bases aligning to TRBD1. Germline-derived CDR1 and CDR2 are MNHEY and SMNVEV (reference sequence). The CDR3 is made up of 16 amino acids. The trim removed 4 bases at V and 7 bases at J, leaving 15 bases unmatched. CDR3 sequence (DNA): TGTGCCAGCAGTTCAATTTTGGCGGGGACAGGCTTAGAGCAGTACTTC. Encoded protein: CASSSILAGTGLEQYF.

The rearrangement joins TRBV5-6 to TRBJ2-7; D perhaps matches TRBD1 (6 bases). The V end was cut by 2 bases, the J end by 0 bases, with 15 bases between. This CDR3 comprises 16 residues. Germline-derived CDR1 and CDR2 are SGHDT and YYEEEE. The CDR3 here is CASSLFGGRSSYEQYF. Written as DNA, the CDR3 is TGTGCCAGCAGCTTATTTGGGGGCCGGAGCTCCTACGAGCAGTACTTC.

The gene calls are TRBV12-3 or TRBV12-4 and TRBJ1-1; TRBD1 aligns across 8 bases. This CDR3 spans 15 amino acids. Losses at the gene ends were 5 bases for V and 4 bases for J; bases not matched to a gene: 9. The CDR3 coding sequence is TGTGCCAGCAGTACGTACGGACAGGGCTCCACTGAAGCTTTCTTT. Its protein product is CASSTYGQGSTEAFF.

This clonotype was found a few times. The J gene is TRBJ2-1, the V gene TRBV24-1, with D possibly being TRBD2 (6 bases). V was clipped by 0 bases and J by 12 bases, with 11 bases between them. The germline V gene has CDR1 KGHDR and CDR2 SFDVKD. This CDR3 is 13 amino acids long. CDR3 in DNA: TGTGCCACCAGTGATTTGACCCGGAGGGGGCAGTTCTTC. Translating gives CATSDLTRRGQFF.

This clonotype was seen ten or more times. CDR3 coding DNA: TGCGCCAGCAGCTTGGTTGGGGGCGCGAACACCGGGGAGCTGTTTTTT. Translating it yields CASSLVGGANTGELFF. The V gene is TRBV5-1, the J gene TRBJ2-2, with TRBD1 as a possible D gene (6 bases). V was cut by 0 bases and J by 0 bases, with 9 bases left in between. In germline, CDR1 is SGHRS, CDR2 YFSETQ. This CDR3 region has 16 residues.

This clonotype has at least ten counts. DNA of the CDR3: TGTGCCAGCAGTTTAGCCCCCACAGATACGCAGTATTTT. Residues: CASSLAPTDTQYF. The V and J genes are TRBV12-3 or TRBV12-4 and TRBJ2-3; no definite D call. The V end lost 0 bases, the J end lost 2 bases, and 3 bases lay between the germline ends. CDR3 length: 13 amino acids.

The chain has TRBV20-1 and TRBJ1-6; weak D call: TRBD1 (6 bases). This CDR3 is built from 15 residues. Trimming took off 3 bases at V and 10 bases at J, with 19 bases between the two ends. In germline, CDR1 is DFQATT, CDR2 SNEGSKA (reference sequence). CDR3 protein: CSARGGQSNWSPLHF. In DNA, the CDR3 is TGCAGTGCTAGGGGAGGACAGTCTAATTGGTCACCCCTCCACTTT.

The table lists this clonotype with many counts. The rearrangement uses TRBV2 and TRBJ2-1; TRBD1 agrees at 7 bases. This CDR3 has 18 residues. V shed 6 bases, J shed 2 bases, and the junction held 16 bases outside the gene matches. The germline gives CDR1 SNHLY, CDR2 FYNNEI. CDR3 protein: CASRGARPGQTTYNEQFF. The CDR3 nucleotides are TGTGCCAGCAGGGGGGCCCGACCGGGACAGACTACCTACAATGAGCAGTTCTTC.

The chain has TRBV20-1 and TRBJ2-1; D is unclear. Trimming took off 3 bases at V and 5 bases at J, with 11 bases between the two ends. There are 13 residues in the CDR3. CDR1 and CDR2 (germline): DFQATT, SNEGSKA (reference sequence). CDR3 residues: CSARWLGNNEQFF. CDR3 DNA: TGCAGTGCTAGGTGGCTGGGTAACAATGAGCAGTTCTTC.

This chain uses TRBV15 with TRBJ1-5; D may be TRBD1 (6 bases). CDR3 length equals 14 residues. The germline V and J ends were trimmed by 3 bases and 4 bases, with 10 bases remaining between them. Germline CDR1 reads LNHNV; CDR2 reads YYDKDF (reference sequence). CDR3 sequence: CATSSPGDNQPQHF. CDR3 in DNA: TGTGCCACCAGCAGCCCAGGGGATAATCAGCCCCAGCATTTT.

This clonotype was found many times. The chain links TRBV29-1 to TRBJ1-2; 9 nucleotides align to TRBD1. V lost 6 bases to trimming and J lost 7 bases; unmatched junction nucleotides: 6. The CDR3 loop spans 12 amino acids. Germline lookup yields CDR1 SQVTM and CDR2 ANQGSEA. Here the CDR3 DNA reads TGCAGCGTAGGGGACAGGGATGGTGGCTACACCTTC. It codes for CSVGDRDGGYTF. Using reference TRBV29-1 and TRBJ1-2 for the parts outside the CDR3, the full variable domain is SAVISQKPSRDICQRGTSLTIQCQVDSQVTMMFWYRQQPGQSLTLIATANQGSEATYESGFVIDKFPISRPNLTFSTLTVSNMSPEDSSIYLCSVGDRDGGYTFGSGTRLTVV.

The V and J genes are TRBV7-9 and TRBJ1-2; D not resolved. CDR1 is SEHNR and CDR2 is FQNEAQ in the germline V gene (reference sequence). V was pared by 1 base and J by 0 bases, with 9 bases between. The CDR3 has 15 residues. The CDR3 region has the DNA TGTGCCAGCAGCTTAGATCAGATCTCTAACTATGGCTACACCTTC. Protein product: CASSLDQISNYGYTF. Complete variable domain (other parts from reference TRBV7-9 and TRBJ1-2): DTGVSQNPRHKITKRGQNVTFRCDPISEHNRLYWYRQTLGQGPEFLTYFQNEAQLEKSRLLSDRFSAERPKGSFSTLEIQRTEQGDSAMYLCASSLDQISNYGYTFGSGTRLTVV.

This clonotype has only a few counts. CDR3 sequence reads: CASSQEVLAGNEQFF. The DNA for the CDR3 is TGTGCCAGCAGCCAAGAGGTCCTAGCGGGAAATGAGCAGTTCTTC. The genes are TRBV3-1 and TRBJ2-1; 9 nucleotides line up with TRBD2. The germline gives CDR1 LGHDT, CDR2 YNNKEL (reference sequence). V gave up 0 bases and J gave up 7 bases; unmatched junction bases: 4. The CDR3 contains 15 residues.

The rearrangement links TRBV25-1 to TRBJ2-3; TRBD1 aligns across 8 bases. V lost 2 bases, J lost 1 base, and 5 bases stayed unmatched. The germline gives CDR1 MGHDK, CDR2 SYGVNS. CDR3 length: 16 amino acids. The CDR3 loop reads CASSETGGLRTDTQYF. CDR3 coding DNA: TGTGCCAGCAGTGAAACAGGGGGTCTTCGCACAGATACGCAGTATTTT.